Listed here is a single TCR beta chain. Its specificity is not known. The data were obtained in a study of T-cell reconstitution after alpha-beta-depleted transplantation in children. Regarding the study as a whole: Approximately two months post-transplant, alpha-beta T cells reportedly originated from several hundred expanded graft clones.

Germline CDR1 KGHSH, CDR2 LQKENI. The CDR3 contains 18 residues. V shed 2 bases, J shed 2 bases, and the junction held 12 bases outside the gene matches. Preparation of the TCRbeta library involved a method that used unique molecular identifiers. MiXCR, run by TCRdb on the PCR reads, gives a single entry per CDR3 protein. Of about 980,000 distinct CDR3 sequences listed, less than 30% are singletons. The TCR was taken from a boy younger than two who had a stem cell transplant for SCID, so the T cells may come from the graft donor. The sample in question was PBMCs, mostly from graft donor cells, obtained 360 days after TCRalphabeta/CD19-depleted stem cell transplant. The rearrangement links TRBV18 to TRBJ2-3; 8 bases are shared with TRBD2. CDR3 bases: TGTGCCAGCTCACCAGTCCCCACAACTAGCGGTAACACAGATACGCAGTATTTT. Translating it yields CASSPVPTTSGNTDTQYF.